These 24 T cell receptor beta chains were all obtained from the same sample, sequenced in a study of blood T cell repertoires in COVID-19. Profiled with immunoSEQ multiplex PCR; TCRdb holds only in-frame clones, not every one. The repertoire includes roughly 260,000 clones, roughly 84% of them detected once, and roughly 3.1% sits in the top ten. The source material was peripheral blood. The source is a woman aged 18-35 years with acute or convalescent COVID-19.

The rearrangement links TRBV30 to TRBJ1-5; 7 positions agree with TRBD1. V trimming: 0 bases; J trimming: 5 bases; junction bases outside the gene matches: 7. Germline assignment: CDR1 GTSNPN and CDR2 SVGIG (reference sequence). This CDR3 region has 15 residues. The CDR3 loop reads CAWSVQGTVYQPQHF. CDR3 nucleotide sequence: TGTGCCTGGAGTGTCCAGGGGACAGTTTATCAGCCCCAGCATTTT.

The chain couples TRBV19 to TRBJ1-2; D is unresolved. Germline loops: CDR1 LNHDA, CDR2 SQIVND (reference sequence). The V and J ends lost 6 bases and 6 bases respectively, with 20 bases between them. There are 15 residues in the CDR3. The CDR3 is CASRRDGVLGDGYTF. Written as DNA, the CDR3 is TGTGCCAGTAGGCGAGACGGGGTCCTTGGAGATGGCTACACCTTC.

The rearrangement uses TRBV28 and TRBJ2-2; D perhaps matches TRBD1 (6 bases). This CDR3 comprises 15 residues. V shed 2 bases and J shed 2 bases, with 9 bases lying between them. CDR1 and CDR2 from the germline V gene are MDHEN and SYDVKM. This chain's CDR3 is CASSLGQLNTGELFF. CDR3 nucleotides: TGTGCCAGCAGTTTAGGACAGCTTAACACCGGGGAGCTGTTTTTT.

This rearrangement joins TRBV15 to TRBJ2-5, with D perhaps TRBD1 (6 bases). Trimming cost V 2 bases and J 4 bases, with 14 bases left between them. CDR3 length: 15 amino acids. Per the germline V gene, CDR1 is LNHNV and CDR2 is YYDKDF (reference sequence). The CDR3 DNA sequence: TGTGCCACCAGCAGATCCGCCCAGGGGTTAGAGACCCAGTACTTC. Protein sequence: CATSRSAQGLETQYF.

This clone was recorded only once. V gene TRBV7-6 combines with J gene TRBJ2-3, with D possibly being TRBD1 (6 bases). The CDR3 sequence is 17 residues long. CDR1 is SGHVS and CDR2 is FNYEAQ in the germline V gene. The germline V and J ends were trimmed by 5 bases and 6 bases, with 24 bases remaining between them. CDR3: CASSRKPPGAARDTQYF. CDR3 in DNA: TGTGCCAGCAGCAGAAAGCCCCCAGGGGCGGCGAGGGATACGCAGTATTTT. The whole variable domain, remainder taken from reference TRBV7-6 and TRBJ2-3, is GAGVSQSPRYKVTKRGQDVALRCDPISGHVSLYWYRQALGQGPEFLTYFNYEAQQDKSGLPNDRFSAERPEGSISTLTIQRTEQRDSAMYRCASSRKPPGAARDTQYFGPGTRLTVL.

This chain uses TRBV3-1 (or the pseudogene TRBV3-2) with TRBJ2-7; 7 bases line up with TRBD1. There are 16 residues in the CDR3. V shed 4 bases, J shed 1 base, and the junction held 10 bases outside the gene matches. CDR1 and CDR2 from the germline V gene are LGHDT and YNNKEL (reference sequence). The CDR3 coding sequence is TGTGCCAGCAGCCGTGCCGGGACAGACAGTTCCTACGAGCAGTACTTC. It translates to CASSRAGTDSSYEQYF.

The CDR3: CSAGAGYEQYF. CDR3 nucleotide sequence: TGCAGTGCAGGAGCGGGATACGAGCAGTACTTC. The V and J genes are TRBV20-1 and TRBJ2-7, with 7 bases aligning to TRBD2. Germline CDR1 reads DFQATT; CDR2 reads SNEGSKA (reference sequence). The CDR3 has 11 amino acids. V shed 6 bases and J 4 bases; nucleotides not matched to a gene: 3.

The V gene is TRBV19, the J gene TRBJ2-6, with 7 bases matching TRBD1. The V and J ends lost 1 base and 0 bases, in that order; junction bases with no gene match: 12. Per germline, CDR1 LNHDA and CDR2 SQIVND (reference sequence). This CDR3 is built from 20 residues. CDR3 in DNA: TGTGCCAGTAGTATAGGGACAGGAAACTTAAAGGTCTCTGGGGCCAACGTCCTGACTTTC. It yields the protein CASSIGTGNLKVSGANVLTF.

The V and J genes are TRBV6-2 or TRBV6-3 and TRBJ1-2; 7 bases are a match to TRBD1. Germline values: CDR1 MNHEY, CDR2 SVGEGT. There are 16 residues in the CDR3. The V and J ends lost 0 bases and 3 bases, in that order; junction bases with no gene match: 7. The CDR3 protein is CASSYSPRDRDYGYTF. The CDR3 DNA reads TGTGCCAGCAGTTACTCCCCGCGGGACAGAGACTATGGCTACACCTTC.

The V call is TRBV3-1 (or the pseudogene TRBV3-2), the J call TRBJ2-1; 12 bases fit TRBD2. The V gene end was trimmed by 4 bases and the J gene end by 5 bases; junction bases not matched to a gene: 6. The CDR3 is 16 residues long. Germline CDR1 and CDR2: LGHDT and YNNKEL (reference sequence). CDR3 region: CASSPLGLAGNNEQFF. In DNA form, the CDR3 reads TGTGCCAGCAGCCCCTTAGGACTAGCGGGAAACAATGAGCAGTTCTTC.

The chain links TRBV4-3 to TRBJ1-2, with D possibly TRBD1 on 6 matching bases. V lost 0 bases and J 8 bases, leaving 16 bases between the germline ends. The CDR3 contains 15 residues. Germline loops: CDR1 LGHNA, CDR2 YSLEER. CDR3: CASSQEFGGGGGYTF. CDR3 nucleotide sequence: TGCGCCAGCAGCCAAGAATTTGGGGGCGGTGGCGGCTACACCTTC.

The rearrangement uses TRBV30 and TRBJ1-2; D remains ambiguous. V was pared by 1 base and J by 4 bases, with 10 bases between. CDR3 length: 13 amino acids. In germline, CDR1 is GTSNPN, CDR2 SVGIG (reference sequence). CDR3: CAWSGEAGYGYTF. Written as DNA, the CDR3 is TGTGCCTGGAGTGGGGAGGCAGGCTATGGCTACACCTTC.

Turning to this clone: One end of the junction fails to match germline, which may point to a read error. The V call is TRBV7-7, the J call TRBJ2-5; 8 nucleotides align to TRBD2. Germline V gene lookup returns CDR1 SSHAT and CDR2 FNYEAQ (reference sequence). The CDR3 covers 14 residues. As DNA, the CDR3 is TGTGCTAGCAGCACAAGCGGGGGTCAAGAGACCCAGTACTTC. Translating it yields CASSTSGGQETQYF.

The chain couples TRBV11-2 to TRBJ2-7, with D perhaps matching TRBD1 (5 bases). V lost 4 bases, J lost 2 bases, and 15 bases lay in between. This CDR3 spans 15 amino acids. CDR1 is SGHAT and CDR2 is FQNNGV in the germline V gene. CDR3 residues: CASSSIGALTYEQYF. In DNA, the CDR3 is TGTGCCAGCAGCTCCATAGGGGCTCTAACCTACGAGCAGTACTTC.

The rearrangement links TRBV9 to TRBJ1-1, with a tentative D call TRBD1 (6 bases). This CDR3 is built from 15 residues. V was trimmed by 0 bases and J by 5 bases, leaving 14 bases between them. CDR1 is SGDLS and CDR2 is YYNGEE in the germline V gene. CDR3 DNA: TGTGCCAGCAGCGTAGTTGCAGGGGCGAGTACTGAAGCTTTCTTT. The encoded protein is CASSVVAGASTEAFF.

This chain joins TRBV7-8 and TRBJ1-1; 8 bases align to TRBD1. The J segment lost 5 bases and the V segment lost 3 bases, leaving 11 bases of the junction unmatched. CDR1 is SGHVS, CDR2 FQNEAQ, per germline. The CDR3 has 16 amino acids. In DNA, the CDR3 is TGTGCCAGCAGCTTGGGCCAGGGGGCGGCGGGGACTGAAGCTTTCTTT. Translating gives CASSLGQGAAGTEAFF.

This clone was detected only once. This sequence joins TRBV11-2 and TRBJ2-5; weak D call: TRBD2 (5 bases). Germline values: CDR1 SGHAT, CDR2 FQNNGV. The CDR3 runs 14 residues. The ends were cut back, 5 bases at V and 1 base at J, with 11 bases in the middle. Here the CDR3 DNA reads TGTGCCAGCAGCCTAAGCGGCCTCCAAGAGACCCAGTACTTC. It is translated as CASSLSGLQETQYF.

This clone was recorded once. The chain employs TRBV18 and TRBJ2-7, with 8 bases lining up with TRBD1. The CDR3 loop spans 13 amino acids. Per germline, CDR1 KGHSH and CDR2 LQKENI. J lost 5 bases, V lost 3 bases, and 3 bases had no gene match. The CDR3 DNA reads TGTGCCAGCTCACCCTCGGACAGGGACGAGCAGTACTTC. Translating gives CASSPSDRDEQYF.

The genes are TRBV19 and TRBJ1-2; TRBD1 is a possible D gene (5 bases). The CDR3 covers 12 residues. Trimming cost V 10 bases and J 2 bases, with 11 bases left between them. Germline V CDR1 and CDR2: LNHDA, SQIVND (reference sequence). As DNA, the CDR3 is TGTGCCATAAACAAGGGGAACTATGGCTACACCTTC. Residues: CAINKGNYGYTF.

The rearrangement uses TRBV27 and TRBJ1-2; possibly TRBD1 for D (5 bases). Germline-derived CDR1 and CDR2 are MNHEY and SMNVEV (reference sequence). Between the trimmed V and J ends, which lost 5 bases and 6 bases, there was a span of 13 bases. The CDR3 has 13 residues. The CDR3 here is CASSSRGVHGYTF. DNA for the CDR3: TGTGCCAGCAGTAGTCGGGGGGTCCATGGCTACACCTTC.

Note on this clone: Germline is not matched at one junction end, which may reflect a read error. The chain uses TRBV11-2 and TRBJ2-1; D is unresolved. The CDR3 runs to 12 residues. Germline V gene data show CDR1 as SGHAT and CDR2 as FQNNGV. Here the CDR3 DNA reads TGTGCCACCAGCCCCGAGATCAATGAGCAGTTCTTC. This sequence encodes CATSPEINEQFF.

This chain connects TRBV5-4 to TRBJ1-6; 8 bases align to TRBD1. The CDR3 consists of 16 residues. Germline V gives CDR1 SGHNT, CDR2 YYREEE (reference sequence). Trimming took 2 bases from V and 7 from J; bases not matched to a gene: 8. The CDR3 DNA is TGTGCCAGCAGCTTCCCCGACAGGGGTATAAATTCACCCCTCCACTTT. It codes for CASSFPDRGINSPLHF.

This clone occurred once. CDR3 sequence: CASSHGEWGAEAFF. The CDR3 nucleotides are TGTGCCAGCAGCCACGGGGAGTGGGGTGCTGAAGCTTTCTTT. This rearrangement joins TRBV5-8 to TRBJ1-1; no clear D. In germline, CDR1 is SGHTS, CDR2 YDEGEE. The CDR3 length is 14 residues. V was trimmed by 4 bases and J by 6 bases, leaving 16 bases between them.

This sequence joins TRBV13 and TRBJ2-1; 7 bases are a match to TRBD2. The CDR3 is made up of 14 amino acids. Germline CDR1 reads PRHDT; CDR2 reads FYEKMQ (reference sequence). Germline trimming cut 7 bases from V and 4 bases from J; bases unmatched to any gene: 7. CDR3 nucleotides: TGTGCCAGCACCCGTGGCGGGAGATACAATGAGCAGTTCTTC. The encoded protein is CASTRGGRYNEQFF.